The entry that follows covers one TCR beta chain sequence. Its target is unknown. This sample is drawn from a study of blood T cells in healthy people across ages. Study conclusions and caveats: Older individuals had lower TCR beta diversity per million T cells (the decline was roughly linear).

The use of a sample-barcoded 5' primer and a J-beta primer mix characterized a second PCR of roughly 7 to 12 cycles. TCRdb itself ran the 5' RACE reads through MiXCR, one entry per CDR3 protein. The table lists over 450,000 distinct CDR3 sequences, under 30% of them singletons. Germline loops: CDR1 MGHRA, CDR2 YSYEKL. This CDR3 is built from 15 residues. Deletions cut 4 bases from V and 5 bases from J, with 17 bases between. Per individual sample, total RNA of at least 5 micrograms was extracted. The data were also submitted as part of a second study, on T cells of mothers and their children.

This clonotype was obtained from a boy aged 10-17 years in good health. The chain combines TRBV4-1 with TRBJ2-5; perhaps TRBD1 as D (6 bases). What was sequenced was blood. This CDR3 is CASSLQQGSWETQYF. CDR3 in DNA: TGCGCCAGCAGCCTACAACAGGGAAGTTGGGAGACCCAGTACTTC.